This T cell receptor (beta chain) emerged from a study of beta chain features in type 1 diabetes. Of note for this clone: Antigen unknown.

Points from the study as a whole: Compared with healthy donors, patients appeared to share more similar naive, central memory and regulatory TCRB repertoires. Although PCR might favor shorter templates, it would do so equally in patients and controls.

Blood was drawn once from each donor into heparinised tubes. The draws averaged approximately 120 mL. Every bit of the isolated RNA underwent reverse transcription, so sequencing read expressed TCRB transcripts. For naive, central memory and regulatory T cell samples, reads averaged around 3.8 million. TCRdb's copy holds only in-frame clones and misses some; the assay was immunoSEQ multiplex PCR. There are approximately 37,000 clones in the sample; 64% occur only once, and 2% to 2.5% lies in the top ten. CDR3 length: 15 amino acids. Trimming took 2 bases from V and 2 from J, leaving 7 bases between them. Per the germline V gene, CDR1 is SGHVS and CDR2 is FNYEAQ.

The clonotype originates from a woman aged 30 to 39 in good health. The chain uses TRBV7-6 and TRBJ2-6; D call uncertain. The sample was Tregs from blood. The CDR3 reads CASSLSGAGANVLTF. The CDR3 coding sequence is TGTGCCAGCAGCTTAAGTGGAGCTGGGGCCAACGTCCTGACTTTC.